This T cell receptor beta chain was captured in a study of OX40 agonist ivuxolimab in advanced cancers. Turning to the study itself: Treatment received earlier with anti-PD-1, anti-PD-L1 or anti-CTLA-4 agents was allowed, and approximately 40% had some. Two patients with cutaneous melanoma and one with hepatocellular carcinoma, three in total, showed partial responses. Overall study findings and caveats: Compared with CD4+, CD8+ T cells on average had more expanded clones. In a subset of nonresponders, normalized T-cell clonal expansion was also low.

TCRdb's table, derived via immunoSEQ multiplex PCR, lists solely in-frame clones and lacks some. The sample has around 75,000 clones, about 89% seen once. A remark on this clone: The antigen is undetermined.

CDR3 size: 14 residues. The V and J ends lost 6 bases and 1 base respectively, with 13 bases between them. Germline values: CDR1 SGHRS, CDR2 YFSETQ. This TCR was sampled from an adult with an advanced solid tumor such as melanoma, head and neck, liver or kidney cancer. The sample in question was CD4+ or CD8+ T cells sorted from blood, obtained in a trial of the OX40 agonist ivuxolimab. The rearrangement joins TRBV5-1 to TRBJ1-1, with TRBD1 as a possible D gene (6 bases). The CDR3 coding sequence is TGCGCCAGCACCACAGGGCCCTCGAACACTGAAGCTTTCTTT. It yields the protein CASTTGPSNTEAFF.